Following are 21 T cell receptor beta chains from one sample sequenced in a study of OX40 agonist ivuxolimab in advanced cancers. This table comes from immunoSEQ multiplex PCR, and its TCRdb copy is limited to in-frame clones, with some not included. Of 40,000 or so clones listed, just under 85% are singletons. Sample: CD4+ or CD8+ T cells sorted from blood, taken in a trial of the OX40 agonist ivuxolimab. Every receptor here comes from an adult with an advanced solid tumor such as melanoma, head and neck, liver or kidney cancer.

The V and J genes are TRBV5-6 and TRBJ1-4; 10 bases line up with TRBD1. V lost 4 bases, J lost 5 bases, and 8 bases stayed unmatched. This CDR3 has 16 residues. Germline lookup yields CDR1 SGHDT and CDR2 YYEEEE. CDR3 DNA sequence: TGTGCCAGCAGCCCTAAACTGACAGGGGGCAATGAAAAACTGTTTTTT. Its translation: CASSPKLTGGNEKLFF.

The chain recombines TRBV7-2 with TRBJ2-1; 9 bases line up with TRBD1. Germline V gives CDR1 SGHTA, CDR2 FQGNSA. There are 15 residues in the CDR3. The V segment lost 5 bases and the J segment 2 bases; nucleotides outside the gene matches: 4. This chain's CDR3 is CASSLGQGTYNEQFF. CDR3 in DNA: TGTGCCAGCAGCCTCGGACAGGGGACCTACAATGAGCAGTTCTTC.

A single count supports this clone. V is TRBV1 and J is TRBJ2-5; the table's D call TRBD2 went unverified against the DNA. TRBV1 is marked as a pseudogene. The CDR3 consists of 21 residues. The CDR3 sequence is CTSSQKARGSGGTLYQETQYF. The DNA for the CDR3 is TGCACCAGCAGCCAAAAGGCTCGGGGTAGCGGGGGAACCCTGTACCAAGAGACCCAGTACTTC.

This sequence joins TRBV7-9 and TRBJ2-7; D is possibly TRBD1 (5 bases). The CDR3 consists of 14 residues. Germline V CDR1 and CDR2: SEHNR, FQNEAQ (reference sequence). The V end lost 5 bases, the J end lost 5 bases, and 16 bases lay between the germline ends. DNA for the CDR3: TGTGCCAGCAGCGTTAGACACCAGGGCGACGAGCAGTACTTC. It is translated as CASSVRHQGDEQYF.

V is TRBV7-9 and J is TRBJ1-1; no clear D. The length of the CDR3 is 11 residues. Trimming cost V 2 bases and J 2 bases, with 0 bases left between them. Per germline, CDR1 SEHNR and CDR2 FQNEAQ (reference sequence). In nucleotides, the CDR3 is TGTGCCAGCAGCTTAAACACTGAAGCTTTCTTT. It is translated as CASSLNTEAFF. The full variable domain, in which reference TRBV7-9 and TRBJ1-1 provide the parts outside the CDR3, is DTGVSQNPRHKITKRGQNVTFRCDPISEHNRLYWYRQTLGQGPEFLTYFQNEAQLEKSRLLSDRFSAERPKGSFSTLEIQRTEQGDSAMYLCASSLNTEAFFGQGTRLTVV.

V and J are TRBV6-6 and TRBJ2-4, with TRBD2 identical over 9 bases. The germline V gene has CDR1 MNHNY and CDR2 SVGAGI (reference sequence). The trim removed 2 bases at V and 0 bases at J, leaving 2 bases unmatched. This CDR3 has 16 amino acids. CDR3 DNA: TGTGCCAGCAGTTACCCTAGCGGGGTAGCCAAAAACATTCAGTACTTC. Its protein is CASSYPSGVAKNIQYF.

This chain links TRBV28 with TRBJ2-5; 12 nucleotides match TRBD2. CDR3 length: 16 amino acids. Germline loops: CDR1 MDHEN, CDR2 SYDVKM. J was trimmed by 4 bases and V by 4 bases; bases with no gene match: 7. CDR3 in DNA: TGTGCCAGCAGTTATGGGCCTAGCGGGGGGGCAGAGACCCAGTACTTC. Translating gives CASSYGPSGGAETQYF.

This clone came up a few times. J is TRBJ1-5 and V is TRBV7-2; D not certain. The germline V gene encodes CDR1 SGHTA and CDR2 FQGNSA. The CDR3 loop spans 13 amino acids. Trimming removed 0 bases from V and 4 bases from J, with 4 bases in between. The CDR3 coding sequence is TGTGCCAGCAGCTTAGCGCGGAATCAGCCCCAGCATTTT. Encoded protein: CASSLARNQPQHF.

This clone occurred a few times. This chain joins TRBV7-3 and TRBJ2-1, with D maybe TRBD2 (7 bases). Trimming removed 1 base at V and 5 bases at J, with 18 bases between. Germline V lookup: CDR1 SGHTA, CDR2 FQGTGA. CDR3 length: 17 amino acids. CDR3 nucleotide sequence: TGTGCCAGCAGCTTAATTTCCGCGGGGGCAATACACAATGAGCAGTTCTTC. This gives the protein CASSLISAGAIHNEQFF.

The chain uses TRBV28 and TRBJ2-7, with D perhaps given as TRBD1 or TRBD2 (7 bases each). There are 17 residues in the CDR3. V gave up 4 bases and J gave up 2 bases, with 21 bases separating them. The V gene's germline CDR1 is MDHEN and CDR2 SYDVKM. As DNA, the CDR3 is TGTGCCAGCAGTTCGGGGGGAGGGGGCCCGACTACCTACGAGCAGTACTTC. Translated: CASSSGGGGPTTYEQYF.

The chain joins TRBV6-1 to TRBJ2-7, with 7 bases that match TRBD1. Unmatched junction bases numbered 8, after V lost 6 bases and J lost 0 bases. This CDR3 spans 15 amino acids. Germline CDR1 and CDR2: MNHNS and SASEGT. Here the CDR3 reads CASSSTGQTSYEQYF. Here the CDR3 DNA reads TGTGCCAGCAGCTCCACGGGACAGACCTCCTACGAGCAGTACTTC.

This clone has only one observation. CDR3 sequence: CASSLGGQKDFRTF. CDR3 coding DNA: TGTGCCAGCAGCTTGGGGGGACAGAAGGACTTTCGCACCTTC. The chain carries TRBV5-4 and TRBJ1-2; 7 nucleotides line up with TRBD1. The CDR3 has 14 residues. Per the germline V gene, CDR1 is SGHNT and CDR2 is YYREEE (reference sequence). After removal of 0 bases from V and 13 bases from J, the junction contained 12 bases not matched to a gene.

This chain joins TRBV9 and TRBJ2-1; D may be TRBD2 (5 bases). There are 13 residues in the CDR3. Germline CDR1 is SGDLS and CDR2 is YYNGEE. Trimming stripped 0 bases from V and 7 bases from J, with 8 bases between. The CDR3 DNA sequence: TGTGCCAGCAGCGTAGCTAGCAAGAATGAGCAGTTCTTC. It yields the protein CASSVASKNEQFF. Variable domain in full (rest from reference TRBV9 and TRBJ2-1): DSGVTQTPKHLITATGQRVTLRCSPRSGDLSVYWYQQSLDQGLQFLIQYYNGEERAKGNILERFSAQQFPDLHSELNLSSLELGDSALYFCASSVASKNEQFFGPGTRLTVL.

The chain carries TRBV11-2 and TRBJ2-1; D not resolved. Germline loops: CDR1 SGHAT, CDR2 FQNNGV. Trimming stripped 4 bases from V and 0 bases from J, with 7 bases between. CDR3 length: 14 residues. The CDR3 nucleotides are TGTGCCAGCAGCTCGGGTTACTCCTACAATGAGCAGTTCTTC. Translating it yields CASSSGYSYNEQFF.

This chain joins TRBV10-1 and TRBJ2-1; D unresolved. V gave up 6 bases and J gave up 6 bases, with 6 bases separating them. The CDR3 consists of 11 residues. Germline V CDR1 and CDR2: WNHNN, SYGVQD (reference sequence). CDR3 DNA: TGCGCCAGCAGAGAACCCAATGAGCAGTTCTTC. Protein sequence: CASREPNEQFF.

This clone is termed medium-sized. The chain couples TRBV6-8 to TRBJ2-3; no definite D call. Trimming cost V 5 bases and J 0 bases, with 0 bases left between them. The CDR3 length is 11 residues. Germline CDR1 and CDR2: MNHGY and SAAAGT. The CDR3 nucleotides read TGTGCCAGCAGTAGCACAGATACGCAGTATTTT. This sequence encodes CASSSTDTQYF.

The chain is built from TRBV10-3 and TRBJ2-1; D is perhaps TRBD2 (6 bases). The V and J ends lost 8 bases and 4 bases respectively, with 12 bases between them. Germline-derived CDR1 and CDR2 are ENHRY and SYGVKD. The CDR3 extends over 13 amino acids. CDR3 sequence: CAIGGLNYNEQFF. CDR3 coding DNA: TGTGCCATCGGGGGACTCAATTACAATGAGCAGTTCTTC.

The V and J genes are TRBV2 and TRBJ1-1; 7 bases align to TRBD1. The length of the CDR3 is 14 residues. Losses at the gene ends were 7 bases for V and 1 base for J; bases not matched to a gene: 6. Germline loops: CDR1 SNHLY, CDR2 FYNNEI. The CDR3 here is CASKQGIGNTEAFF. The CDR3 DNA reads as TGTGCCAGCAAACAGGGGATAGGGAACACTGAAGCTTTCTTT.

The chain has TRBV19 and TRBJ2-3; perhaps D is TRBD1 or TRBD2 (5 bases each). Trimming removed 10 bases from V and 1 base from J, with 12 bases in between. Germline values: CDR1 LNHDA, CDR2 SQIVND (reference sequence). The CDR3 consists of 13 residues. DNA of the CDR3: TGTGCCACCAAGGGACGGGGCACAGATACGCAGTATTTT. It translates to CATKGRGTDTQYF.

The chain combines TRBV15 with TRBJ2-3, with 7 bases matching TRBD1. This CDR3 is built from 13 residues. The V gene's germline CDR1 is LNHNV and CDR2 YYDKDF (reference sequence). J gave up 2 bases and V 4 bases, and 0 bases lay outside the gene matches. CDR3 sequence reads: CATSKGATDTQYF. In DNA, the CDR3 is TGTGCCACCAGCAAGGGGGCCACAGATACGCAGTATTTT.

The chain uses TRBV12-2 and TRBJ2-7; the table's D gene call, TRBD1, was not cross checked with the DNA. TRBV12-2 is described as a pseudogene. The CDR3 runs to 14 residues. The CDR3 bases are TGTGCAAGTCGCTTGATGCAGTACTCCTACGAGCAGTACTTC. Its protein is CASRLMQYSYEQYF.